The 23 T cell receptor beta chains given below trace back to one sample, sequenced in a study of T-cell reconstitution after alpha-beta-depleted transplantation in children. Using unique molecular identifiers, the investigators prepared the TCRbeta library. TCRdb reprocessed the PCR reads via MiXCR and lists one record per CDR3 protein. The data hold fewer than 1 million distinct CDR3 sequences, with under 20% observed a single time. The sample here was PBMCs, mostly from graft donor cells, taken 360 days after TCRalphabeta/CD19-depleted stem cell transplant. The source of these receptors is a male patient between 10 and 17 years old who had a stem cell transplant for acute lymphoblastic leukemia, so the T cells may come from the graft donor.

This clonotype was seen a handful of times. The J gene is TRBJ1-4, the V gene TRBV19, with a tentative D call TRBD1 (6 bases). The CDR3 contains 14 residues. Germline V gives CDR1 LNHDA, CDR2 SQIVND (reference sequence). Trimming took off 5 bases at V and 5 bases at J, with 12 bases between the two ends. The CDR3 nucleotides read TGTGCCAGTAGTTGGACAGCCCTGAATGAAAAACTGTTTTTT. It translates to CASSWTALNEKLFF.

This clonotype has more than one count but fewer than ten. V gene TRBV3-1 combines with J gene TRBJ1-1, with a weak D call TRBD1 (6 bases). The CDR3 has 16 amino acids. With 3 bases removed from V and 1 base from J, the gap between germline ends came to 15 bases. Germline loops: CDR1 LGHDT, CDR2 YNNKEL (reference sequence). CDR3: CASSQLRQAKNTEAFF. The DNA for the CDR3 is TGTGCCAGCAGCCAGCTCCGACAGGCGAAGAACACTGAAGCTTTCTTT.

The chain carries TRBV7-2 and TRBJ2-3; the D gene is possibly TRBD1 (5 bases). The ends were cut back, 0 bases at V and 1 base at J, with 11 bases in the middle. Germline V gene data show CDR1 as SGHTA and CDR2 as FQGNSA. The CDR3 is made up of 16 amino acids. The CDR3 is CASSLAATAGTDTQYF. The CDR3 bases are TGTGCCAGCAGCTTAGCGGCGACAGCCGGCACAGATACGCAGTATTTT.

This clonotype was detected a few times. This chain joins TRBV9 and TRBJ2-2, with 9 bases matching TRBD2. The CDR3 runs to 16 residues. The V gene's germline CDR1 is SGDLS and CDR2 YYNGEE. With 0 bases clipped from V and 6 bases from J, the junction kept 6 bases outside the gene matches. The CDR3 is CASSVAPSGMSGELFF. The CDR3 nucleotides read TGTGCCAGCAGCGTAGCCCCTAGCGGGATGTCCGGGGAGCTGTTTTTT.

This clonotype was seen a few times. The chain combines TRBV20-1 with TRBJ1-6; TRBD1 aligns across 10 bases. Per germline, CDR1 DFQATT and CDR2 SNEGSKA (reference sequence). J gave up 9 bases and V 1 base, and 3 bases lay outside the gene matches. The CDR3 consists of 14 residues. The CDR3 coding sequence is TGCAGTGCTAGAGTGGGACAGGGGAGTTCACCCCTCCACTTT. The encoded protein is CSARVGQGSSPLHF.

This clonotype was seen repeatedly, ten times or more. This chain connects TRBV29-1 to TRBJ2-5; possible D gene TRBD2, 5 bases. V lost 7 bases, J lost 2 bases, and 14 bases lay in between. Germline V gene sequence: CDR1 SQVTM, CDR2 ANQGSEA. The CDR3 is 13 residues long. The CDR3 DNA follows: TGCAGCGCCTGGACTGTAAATCAAGAGACCCAGTACTTC. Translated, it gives CSAWTVNQETQYF.

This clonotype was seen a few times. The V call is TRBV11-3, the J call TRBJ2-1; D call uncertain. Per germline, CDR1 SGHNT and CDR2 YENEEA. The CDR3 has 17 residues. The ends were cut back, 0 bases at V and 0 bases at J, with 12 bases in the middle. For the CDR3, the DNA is TGTGCCAGCAGCTTAGACCGCTGGGCTAGCTCCTACAATGAGCAGTTCTTC. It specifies CASSLDRWASSYNEQFF.

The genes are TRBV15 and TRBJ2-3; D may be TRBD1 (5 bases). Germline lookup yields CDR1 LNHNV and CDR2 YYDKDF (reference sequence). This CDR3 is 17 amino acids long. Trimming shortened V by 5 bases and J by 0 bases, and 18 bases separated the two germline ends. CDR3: CATSGRQSTVSTDTQYF. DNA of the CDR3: TGTGCCACCAGCGGACGACAGAGCACCGTTAGCACAGATACGCAGTATTTT.

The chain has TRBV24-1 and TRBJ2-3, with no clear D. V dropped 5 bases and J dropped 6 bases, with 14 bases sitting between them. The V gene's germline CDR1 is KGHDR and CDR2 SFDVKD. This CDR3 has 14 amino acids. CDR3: CATSVDSSRDTQYF. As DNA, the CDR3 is TGTGCCACCAGTGTGGATAGTTCTAGGGATACGCAGTATTTT.

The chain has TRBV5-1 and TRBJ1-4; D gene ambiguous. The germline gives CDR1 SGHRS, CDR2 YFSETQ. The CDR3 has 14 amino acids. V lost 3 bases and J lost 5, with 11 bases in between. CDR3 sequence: CASSSGRVNEKLFF. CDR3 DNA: TGCGCCAGCAGCTCCGGACGGGTGAATGAAAAACTGTTTTTT.

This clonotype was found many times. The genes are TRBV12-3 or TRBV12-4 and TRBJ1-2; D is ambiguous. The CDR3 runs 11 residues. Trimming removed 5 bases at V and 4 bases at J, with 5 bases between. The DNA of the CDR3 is TGTGCCAGCAGTGACCGCTATGGCTACACCTTC. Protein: CASSDRYGYTF.

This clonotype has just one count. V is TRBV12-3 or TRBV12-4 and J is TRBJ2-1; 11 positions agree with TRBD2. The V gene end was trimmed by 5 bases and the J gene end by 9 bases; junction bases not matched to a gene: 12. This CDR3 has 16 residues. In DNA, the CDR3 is TGTGCCAGCAGTCTTGCCGTAGCGGGAGGGCGTGGTGAGCAGTTCTTC. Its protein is CASSLAVAGGRGEQFF.

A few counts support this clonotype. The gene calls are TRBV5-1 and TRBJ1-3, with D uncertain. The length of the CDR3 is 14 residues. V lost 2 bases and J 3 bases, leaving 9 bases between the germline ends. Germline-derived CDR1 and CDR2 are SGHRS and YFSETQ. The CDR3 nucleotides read TGCGCCAGCAGCTTTGAGGGCTTTGGAAACACCATATATTTT. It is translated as CASSFEGFGNTIYF.

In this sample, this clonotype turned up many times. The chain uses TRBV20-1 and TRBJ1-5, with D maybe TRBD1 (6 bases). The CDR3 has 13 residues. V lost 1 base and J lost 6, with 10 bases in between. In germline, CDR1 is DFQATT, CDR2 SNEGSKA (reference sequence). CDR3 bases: TGCAGTGCTAGAGGGGGGGCGGGTCAGCCCCAGCATTTT. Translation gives CSARGGAGQPQHF.

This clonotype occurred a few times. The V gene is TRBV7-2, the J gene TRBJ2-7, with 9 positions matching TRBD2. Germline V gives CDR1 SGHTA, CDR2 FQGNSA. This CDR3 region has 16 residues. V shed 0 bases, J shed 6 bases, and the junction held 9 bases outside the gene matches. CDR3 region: CASSLAVGSGSAEQYF. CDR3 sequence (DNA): TGTGCCAGCAGCTTAGCGGTGGGTAGCGGGAGCGCCGAGCAGTACTTC.

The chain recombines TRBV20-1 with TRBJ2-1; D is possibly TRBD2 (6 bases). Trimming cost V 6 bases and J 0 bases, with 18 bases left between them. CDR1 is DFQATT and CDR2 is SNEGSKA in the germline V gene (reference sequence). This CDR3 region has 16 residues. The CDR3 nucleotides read TGCAGTGCCGCTTCCGGGGGAGACCCCTCCTACAATGAGCAGTTCTTC. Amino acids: CSAASGGDPSYNEQFF.

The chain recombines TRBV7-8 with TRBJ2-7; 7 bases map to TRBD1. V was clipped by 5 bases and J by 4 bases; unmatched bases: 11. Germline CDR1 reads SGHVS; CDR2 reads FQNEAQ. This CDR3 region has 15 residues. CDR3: CASSATRDRPYEQYF. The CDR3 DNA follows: TGTGCCAGCAGCGCCACCCGGGACAGACCGTACGAGCAGTACTTC.

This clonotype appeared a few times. The chain's CDR3 is CASSDRPGLYNEQFF. Here the CDR3 DNA reads TGCGCCAGCAGCGACCGTCCGGGACTATACAATGAGCAGTTCTTC. The J gene is TRBJ2-1, the V gene TRBV5-1; 7 bases are a match to TRBD2. V lost 4 bases to trimming and J lost 4 bases; unmatched junction nucleotides: 8. The CDR3 sequence is 15 residues long. CDR1 and CDR2 (germline): SGHRS, YFSETQ.

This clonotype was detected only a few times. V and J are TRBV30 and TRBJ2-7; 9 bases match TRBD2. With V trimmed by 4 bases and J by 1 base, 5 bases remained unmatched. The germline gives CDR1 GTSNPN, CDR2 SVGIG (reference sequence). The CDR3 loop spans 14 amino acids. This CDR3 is CAWTPGLASYEQYF. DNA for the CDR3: TGTGCCTGGACTCCGGGACTAGCTTCCTACGAGCAGTACTTC.

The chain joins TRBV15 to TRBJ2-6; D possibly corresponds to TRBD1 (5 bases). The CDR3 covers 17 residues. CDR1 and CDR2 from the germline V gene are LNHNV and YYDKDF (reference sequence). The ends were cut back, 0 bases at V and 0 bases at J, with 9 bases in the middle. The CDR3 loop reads CATSREQAFSGANVLTF. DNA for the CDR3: TGTGCCACCAGCAGAGAACAGGCCTTCTCTGGGGCCAACGTCCTGACTTTC.

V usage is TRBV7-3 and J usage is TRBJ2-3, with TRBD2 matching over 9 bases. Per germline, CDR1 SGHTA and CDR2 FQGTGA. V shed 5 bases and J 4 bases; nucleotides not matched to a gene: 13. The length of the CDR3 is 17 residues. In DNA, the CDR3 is TGTGCCAGCAGCCGGGCTACGATAGCGGGAGTGGCAGATACGCAGTATTTT. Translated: CASSRATIAGVADTQYF.

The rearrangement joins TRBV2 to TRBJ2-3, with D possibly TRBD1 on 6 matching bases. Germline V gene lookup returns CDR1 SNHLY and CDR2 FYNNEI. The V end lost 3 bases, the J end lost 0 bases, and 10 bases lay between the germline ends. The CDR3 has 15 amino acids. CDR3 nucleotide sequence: TGTGCCAGCAGTGACCTACAGGGTAGCACAGATACGCAGTATTTT. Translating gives CASSDLQGSTDTQYF.

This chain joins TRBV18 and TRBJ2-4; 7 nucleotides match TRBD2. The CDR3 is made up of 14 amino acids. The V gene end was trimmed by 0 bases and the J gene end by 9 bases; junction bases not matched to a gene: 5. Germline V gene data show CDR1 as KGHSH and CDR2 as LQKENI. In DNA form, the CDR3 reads TGTGCCAGCTCACCACCCGAACGGACTAGCATTCAGTACTTC. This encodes CASSPPERTSIQYF.